This TCR beta chain was observed in a study of control samples from healthy donors and cancer patients. The trim removed 4 bases at V and 6 bases at J, leaving 13 bases unmatched. The germline V gene has CDR1 GTSNPN and CDR2 SVGIG (reference sequence). The CDR3 is 15 amino acids. Sequenced by immunoSEQ multiplex PCR; TCRdb stores in-frame clones only, minus some. The sample has roughly 120,000 clones, around 88% seen once; the top ten hold around 3.3%. This TCR came from a man aged 35-49 years in good health. V and J are TRBV30 and TRBJ1-1; 8 bases are a match to TRBD1. The sample comprised blood. The CDR3 reads CAWNYNGQGKAEAFF. The DNA for the CDR3 is TGTGCCTGGAATTACAACGGACAGGGCAAGGCTGAAGCTTTCTTT.